Listed below are T cell receptor beta chains from one sample, sequenced in a study of blood T cell repertoires in COVID-19. Some clones are missing from TCRdb's copy, which holds only in-frame ones; the method was immunoSEQ multiplex PCR. The sample carries 210,000 or so clones, just under 85% recorded once. The sequencing sample was made of peripheral blood. The receptors shown here come from an older woman with active or convalescent COVID-19. Both conserved end residues are part of each CDR3. A D gene is named only where the DNA matches it firmly. Not every row has a clone size; where given, it reads once, few, many or a size class.

j_gene,d_gene,v_gene,abundance,CDR3aa,CDR3nt
TRBJ2-1,TRBD2,TRBV27,-,CASKLAGGGNEQFF,TGTGCCAGCAAACTAGCGGGAGGTGGCAATGAGCAGTTCTTC
TRBJ2-3,TRBD2,TRBV28,-,CASSLITSGWGDTQYF,TGTGCCAGCAGTCTCATCACTAGCGGGTGGGGAGATACGCAGTATTTT
TRBJ2-3,-,TRBV7-8,-,CASSGGRTWGTDTQYF,TGTGCCAGCAGCGGGGGGAGGACTTGGGGCACAGATACGCAGTATTTT
TRBJ1-1,-,TRBV28,-,CASSTTSYTEAFF,TGTGCCAGCAGTACAACTAGCTACACTGAAGCTTTCTTT
TRBJ1-2,-,TRBV28,-,CASSAPGGADYGYTF,TGTGCCAGCAGTGCCCCGGGGGGCGCGGACTATGGCTACACCTTC
TRBJ1-1,-,TRBV10-3,-,CAISESWVRTENTEAFF,TGTGCCATCAGTGAGTCATGGGTCCGGACAGAGAACACTGAAGCTTTCTTT
TRBJ2-1,-,TRBV29-1,once,CSVASWSSYNEQFF,TGCAGCGTGGCGAGCTGGAGCTCCTACAATGAGCAGTTCTTC
TRBJ2-7,TRBD1,TRBV7-9,-,CASSLENRGYEQYF,TGTGCCAGCAGCTTAGAGAACAGGGGTTACGAGCAGTACTTC
TRBJ1-2,-,TRBV6-5,-,CASSFTGYYGYTF,TGTGCCAGCAGTTTTACAGGGTACTATGGCTACACCTTC
TRBJ2-7,-,TRBV2,-,CASRQAYEQYF,TGTGCCAGCAGGCAGGCGTACGAGCAGTACTTC
TRBJ2-1,TRBD2,TRBV7-8,-,CASSGGLVSYNEQFF,TGTGCCAGCAGCGGGGGACTAGTATCCTACAATGAGCAGTTCTTC
TRBJ2-7,TRBD2,TRBV7-2,-,CASSSPGAGGRQYF,TGTGCCAGCAGCTCGCCGGGAGCGGGAGGTAGGCAGTACTTC
TRBJ2-2,-,TRBV27,-,CASSSGLTTGELFF,TGTGCCAGCAGTTCGGGACTTACGACCGGGGAGCTGTTTTTT
TRBJ2-1,TRBD2,TRBV5-1,once,CASSFFGTSANEQFF,TGCGCCAGCAGCTTCTTTGGGACTAGCGCAAATGAGCAGTTCTTC
TRBJ2-1,-,TRBV25-1,once,CASSEQGSYNEQFF,TGTGCCAGCAGTGAACAGGGTTCCTACAATGAGCAGTTCTTC
TRBJ2-2,TRBD2,TRBV7-7,once,CASSPHSLAGANTGELFF,TGTGCCAGCAGCCCCCACAGCTTAGCGGGAGCGAACACCGGGGAGCTGTTTTTT
TRBJ2-7,TRBD1,TRBV2,-,CASSGQGAGEQYF,TGTGCCAGCAGTGGACAGGGGGCGGGCGAGCAGTACTTC
TRBJ2-7,TRBD1,TRBV3-1/TRBV3-2,few,CASSPLDRRPYEQYF,TGTGCCAGCAGCCCCTTGGACAGGCGACCCTACGAGCAGTACTTC
TRBJ1-5,-,TRBV15,-,CATSSMTDQPQHF,TGTGCCACCAGCAGCATGACAGATCAGCCCCAGCATTTT
TRBJ2-3,TRBD2,TRBV5-1,few,CASSSGLAGVDTQYF,TGCGCCAGCAGCTCGGGACTAGCGGGAGTTGATACGCAGTATTTT
TRBJ2-6,-,TRBV3-1/TRBV3-2,-,CASSLTPMVSGANVLTF,TGTGCCAGCAGCCTAACTCCTATGGTATCTGGGGCCAACGTCCTGACTTTC
TRBJ1-2,-,TRBV11-2,few,CASSLDRNYGYTF,TGTGCCAGCAGCTTAGACCGGAACTATGGCTACACCTTC
TRBJ1-4,-,TRBV18,-,CASSPPSGRGEKLFF,TGTGCCAGCTCACCACCGTCGGGTCGGGGTGAAAAACTGTTTTTT
TRBJ1-1,-,TRBV10-3,-,CAIRQDTEAFF,TGTGCCATCAGACAGGACACTGAAGCTTTCTTT
TRBJ1-1,-,TRBV15,-,CATSRVQGTEAFF,TGTGCCACCAGCAGAGTCCAGGGCACTGAAGCTTTCTTT
TRBJ2-7,TRBD2,TRBV7-9,once,CASSPKHPGTSVPYEQYF,TGTGCCAGCAGCCCGAAGCACCCGGGGACTAGCGTACCCTACGAGCAGTACTTC
TRBJ2-6,-,TRBV7-2,-,CASSYPGALLSGANVLTF,TGTGCCAGCAGCTACCCAGGGGCCCTACTCTCTGGGGCCAACGTCCTGACTTTC
TRBJ1-5,-,TRBV5-1,few,CASSLKGGEAMPQHF,TGCGCCAGCAGCTTGAAAGGGGGTGAAGCCATGCCCCAGCATTTT
TRBJ2-7,-,TRBV27,few,CASKSVPQYYEQYF,TGTGCCAGCAAATCCGTCCCCCAGTATTACGAGCAGTACTTC
TRBJ1-1,TRBD1,TRBV6-6,few,CASRDRATEAFF,TGTGCCAGCAGGGACAGGGCCACTGAAGCTTTCTTT
TRBJ1-5,-,TRBV6-1,-,CASSEQGGQPQHF,TGTGCCAGCAGTGAACAGGGTGGTCAGCCCCAGCATTTT
TRBJ2-1,TRBD2,TRBV25-1,-,CASRRTGTSASNEQFF,TGTGCCAGCAGGAGAACCGGGACTAGCGCATCCAATGAGCAGTTCTTC